This T cell receptor beta chain was retrieved from a study of cytotoxic CD8 clonotypes in ibrutinib-treated CLL. Study details: There were about a dozen relapsed/refractory patients and roughly 15 treatment-naive patients, and under 18 were IGHV unmutated. General study results and limits: Clonality was higher at ibrutinib response and returned toward baseline at progression.

Generated by immunoSEQ multiplex PCR, the TCRdb table keeps only in-frame clones and is missing some. This sample yields some 200,000 clones, of which approximately 70% are seen a single time; roughly 5.9% belongs to the top ten. Germline CDR1 SGHTS, CDR2 YDEGEE. CDR3 length: 14 amino acids. Comment on this clone: Antigen specificity is unknown.

Here the sequenced sample was PBMCs, taken after 12 months of ibrutinib treatment. The chain couples TRBV5-8 to TRBJ2-5; D is perhaps TRBD1 (6 bases). The J call may be in error: the DNA end matches TRBJ2-7 better. The origin of this receptor is a human donor with chronic lymphocytic leukemia. CDR3: CASSPQGPGAEQYF. DNA of the CDR3: TGTGCCAGCAGCCCCCAGGGGCCCGGGGCCGAGCAGTACTTC.